This T cell receptor beta chain comes out of a study of CD8 T cells in Susac syndrome. TEMRA cells underwent FACS enrichment and CD8+ and CD4+ T cells underwent negative isolation. The germline V gene encodes CDR1 LGHNA and CDR2 YNFKEQ. The CDR3 sequence is 14 residues long. Trimming pared 3 bases from V and 4 bases from J, leaving 13 bases between. With random hexamers, reverse transcription was performed on about 0.5 to 1 ug of RNA. TCRdb called the immunoSEQ multiplex PCR reads again in MiXCR, with one record for every CDR3 protein. The table records 90,000 to 110,000 distinct CDR3 sequences, about 96% of them present only once.

The source of this sequence is a human donor in good health. V gene TRBV4-2 combines with J gene TRBJ2-7; perhaps D is TRBD1 or TRBD2 (5 bases each). The material sequenced was CD4+ T cells from PBMCs. The CDR3 loop is CASSQGVQTYEQYF. The DNA for the CDR3 is TGTGCCAGCAGCCAGGGGGTGCAAACATACGAGCAGTACTTC.